These 17 T cell receptor beta chains originate from one sample sequenced in a study of CD4 T cells in relation to SARS-CoV-2 and coronaviruses. The table came from immunoSEQ multiplex PCR; TCRdb's copy has only in-frame clones and leaves some out. Among 65,000 or so clones, around 87% were seen once, and the ten largest hold more than 1.5%. Unexposed donor CD4+ T cells date from about 2011-2018, before the COVID-19 pandemic. The sequenced sample was memory CD4+ T cells from PBMCs. These receptor sequences come from a human donor in good health.

The rearrangement links TRBV30 to TRBJ1-5, with 8 bases matching TRBD1. This CDR3 spans 14 amino acids. Germline CDR1 and CDR2: GTSNPN and SVGIG (reference sequence). V gave up 3 bases and J gave up 11 bases; unmatched junction bases: 12. The CDR3 sequence is CAWSAGTGQSAQHF. The CDR3 bases are TGTGCCTGGAGCGCCGGGACAGGCCAATCAGCCCAGCATTTT.

The chain recombines TRBV7-2 with TRBJ1-2, with D perhaps matching TRBD1 (6 bases). The germline gives CDR1 SGHTA, CDR2 FQGNSA. Trimming removed 1 base from V and 8 bases from J, with 11 bases in between. The CDR3 spans 13 residues. The CDR3 here is CASSLDRARGYTF. The CDR3 DNA sequence: TGTGCCAGCAGCTTAGACAGGGCGAGGGGCTACACCTTC.

CDR3 sequence (DNA): TGTGCCAGCTCAAGACAGGGAGTAAGAACCGGGGAGCTGTTTTTT. Its translation: CASSRQGVRTGELFF. This chain connects TRBV18 to TRBJ2-2; TRBD1 agrees at 7 bases. With V trimmed by 5 bases and J by 5 bases, 8 bases remained unmatched. CDR3 length equals 15 residues. Germline assignment: CDR1 KGHSH and CDR2 LQKENI.

The chain is built from TRBV24-1 and TRBJ2-6, with 9 bases identical to TRBD1. The CDR3 consists of 20 residues. Per germline, CDR1 KGHDR and CDR2 SFDVKD. The V segment lost 2 bases and the J segment 0 bases; nucleotides outside the gene matches: 10. The CDR3 nucleotides read TGTGCCACCAGTGATTCTCCGGGGGACAGGGATCGCTCTGGGGCCAACGTCCTGACTTTC. It translates to CATSDSPGDRDRSGANVLTF.

V is TRBV2 and J is TRBJ2-4; 8 positions match TRBD2. This CDR3 spans 14 amino acids. CDR1 and CDR2 from the germline V gene are SNHLY and FYNNEI. V was clipped by 3 bases and J by 7 bases; unmatched bases: 5. This CDR3 reads CASSDQAGDNIQYF. For the CDR3, the DNA is TGTGCCAGCAGTGACCAAGCGGGAGATAACATTCAGTACTTC.

CDR3 coding DNA: TGTGCCAGCAGCGGAAATATGAACACTGAAGCTTTCTTT. Protein: CASSGNMNTEAFF. V gene TRBV9 combines with J gene TRBJ1-1; D not resolved. CDR1 SGDLS and CDR2 YYNGEE come from the germline V gene. The CDR3 consists of 13 residues. With 3 bases removed from V and 0 bases from J, the gap between germline ends came to 6 bases.

This chain links TRBV6-2 or TRBV6-3 with TRBJ2-2, with TRBD2 matching over 7 bases. Looked up from germline, CDR1 is MNHEY and CDR2 is SVGEGT. This CDR3 is built from 15 residues. Losses at the gene ends were 5 bases for V and 1 base for J; bases not matched to a gene: 4. CDR3 amino acids: CASSLQRGNTGELFF. DNA of the CDR3: TGTGCCAGCAGTCTTCAGCGGGGGAACACCGGGGAGCTGTTTTTT.

The CDR3 coding sequence is TGTGCCAGTAGTCCGACAGTTCTCAGTAGGGCCTACGAGCAGTACTTC. Its protein product is CASSPTVLSRAYEQYF. The chain is built from TRBV19 and TRBJ2-7; a weak D match, TRBD1 (5 bases). CDR1 and CDR2 from the germline V gene are LNHDA and SQIVND (reference sequence). The CDR3 contains 16 residues. Trimming stripped 5 bases from V and 2 bases from J, with 19 bases between.

The rearrangement links TRBV5-1 to TRBJ1-3; 7 bases are a match to TRBD1. V shed 2 bases, J shed 0 bases, and the junction held 5 bases outside the gene matches. CDR3 length: 16 residues. In germline, CDR1 is SGHRS, CDR2 YFSETQ. The CDR3 is CASSFRQGGSGNTIYF. The CDR3 DNA sequence: TGCGCCAGCAGCTTCCGACAGGGAGGCTCTGGAAACACCATATATTTT. The variable domain in full, with the rest retrieved from reference TRBV5-1 and TRBJ1-3, is KAGVTQTPRYLIKTRGQQVTLSCSPISGHRSVSWYQQTPGQGLQFLFEYFSETQRNKGNFPGRFSGRQFSNSRSEMNVSTLELGDSALYLCASSFRQGGSGNTIYFGEGSWLTVV.

A single count supports this clone. The rearrangement links TRBV7-2 to TRBJ1-5; D is ambiguous. The V and J ends lost 2 bases and 7 bases respectively, with 9 bases between them. Germline loops: CDR1 SGHTA, CDR2 FQGNSA. The CDR3 extends over 13 amino acids. CDR3 DNA sequence: TGTGCCAGCAGCTTAATTGAGCACCAGCCCCAGCATTTT. Its translation is CASSLIEHQPQHF.

This clone appeared a few times. The chain has TRBV7-9 and TRBJ1-6; possibly TRBD1 for D (5 bases). Germline V CDR1 and CDR2: SEHNR, FQNEAQ (reference sequence). Trimming took off 5 bases at V and 8 bases at J, with 19 bases between the two ends. The CDR3 is 16 amino acids. The CDR3 reads CASSRGGQGSHSPLHF. CDR3 DNA: TGTGCCAGCAGCCGCGGAGGTCAGGGAAGCCATTCACCCCTCCACTTT.

The chain joins TRBV27 to TRBJ2-7; D may match TRBD1 or TRBD2 (6 bases each). V lost 0 bases and J lost 2, with 11 bases in between. Germline values: CDR1 MNHEY, CDR2 SMNVEV (reference sequence). The CDR3 is 15 residues long. CDR3 sequence: CASSLSLGGAYEQYF. In nucleotides, the CDR3 is TGTGCCAGCAGTTTATCCCTCGGGGGCGCCTACGAGCAGTACTTC.

The V call is TRBV5-1, the J call TRBJ1-1; D gene ambiguous. Germline-derived CDR1 and CDR2 are SGHRS and YFSETQ. The V end was cut by 7 bases, the J end by 0 bases, with 7 bases between. The CDR3 extends over 12 amino acids. CDR3 residues: CASCGVNTEAFF. CDR3 nucleotides: TGCGCCAGCTGCGGGGTGAACACTGAAGCTTTCTTT.

A single count supports this clone. The gene calls are TRBV5-1 and TRBJ2-1; the D gene is possibly TRBD1 (6 bases). This CDR3 is built from 14 residues. Between the trimmed V and J ends, which lost 3 bases and 5 bases, there was a span of 12 bases. The V gene's germline CDR1 is SGHRS and CDR2 YFSETQ. The CDR3: CASSSTGIDNEQFF. The DNA of the CDR3 is TGCGCCAGCAGCTCGACAGGTATTGACAATGAGCAGTTCTTC.

The gene calls are TRBV28 and TRBJ1-5, with 10 bases that match TRBD1. The CDR3 totals 16 residues. V lost 4 bases and J lost 5; bases outside the gene matches: 8. Germline-derived CDR1 and CDR2 are MDHEN and SYDVKM. The CDR3 nucleotides are TGTGCCAGCAGTTCTCCTCGACAGGGGGCCGATCAGCCCCAGCATTTT. The encoded protein is CASSSPRQGADQPQHF. Full variable domain (rest looked up from reference TRBV28 and TRBJ1-5): DVKVTQSSRYLVKRTGEKVFLECVQDMDHENMFWYRQDPGLGLRLIYFSYDVKMKEKGDIPEGYSVSREKKERFSLILESASTNQTSMYLCASSSPRQGADQPQHFGDGTRLSIL.

V gene TRBV19 combines with J gene TRBJ1-3; D remains unclear. The CDR3 runs 13 residues. V was shortened by 3 bases and J by 3 bases, with 6 bases between the two germline ends. Per the germline V gene, CDR1 is LNHDA and CDR2 is SQIVND (reference sequence). The CDR3 sequence is CASSISRGNTIYF. Written as DNA, the CDR3 is TGTGCCAGTAGTATCAGCCGTGGAAACACCATATATTTT. The variable domain in full, completed from reference TRBV19 and TRBJ1-3, reads DGGITQSPKYLFRKEGQNVTLSCEQNLNHDAMYWYRQDPGQGLRLIYYSQIVNDFQKGDIAEGYSVSREKKESFPLTVTSAQKNPTAFYLCASSISRGNTIYFGEGSWLTVV.

The chain uses TRBV11-1 and TRBJ2-3; 11 nucleotides match TRBD1. The ends lost 6 bases at V and 4 bases at J; junction bases unmatched: 6. CDR3 size: 15 residues. From germline, CDR1 is SGHAT and CDR2 FQDESV (reference sequence). For the CDR3, the DNA is TGTGCCAGCAGTTGGACAGGGGGCGCGGCAGATACGCAGTATTTT. It is translated as CASSWTGGAADTQYF.